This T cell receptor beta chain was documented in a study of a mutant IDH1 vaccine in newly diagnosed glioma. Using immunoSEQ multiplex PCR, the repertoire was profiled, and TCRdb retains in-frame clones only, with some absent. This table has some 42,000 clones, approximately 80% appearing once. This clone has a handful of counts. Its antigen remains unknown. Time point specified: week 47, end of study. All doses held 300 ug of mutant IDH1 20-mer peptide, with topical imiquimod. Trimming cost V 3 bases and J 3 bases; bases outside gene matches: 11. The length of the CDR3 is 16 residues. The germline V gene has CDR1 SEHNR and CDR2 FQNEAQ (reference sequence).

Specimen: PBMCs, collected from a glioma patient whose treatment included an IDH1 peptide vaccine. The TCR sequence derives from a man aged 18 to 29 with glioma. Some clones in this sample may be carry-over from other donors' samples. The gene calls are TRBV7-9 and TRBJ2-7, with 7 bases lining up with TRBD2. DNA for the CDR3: TGTGCCAGCAGCTTTAGCCCCGGGACTAAAGACTACGAGCAGTACTTC. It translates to CASSFSPGTKDYEQYF.